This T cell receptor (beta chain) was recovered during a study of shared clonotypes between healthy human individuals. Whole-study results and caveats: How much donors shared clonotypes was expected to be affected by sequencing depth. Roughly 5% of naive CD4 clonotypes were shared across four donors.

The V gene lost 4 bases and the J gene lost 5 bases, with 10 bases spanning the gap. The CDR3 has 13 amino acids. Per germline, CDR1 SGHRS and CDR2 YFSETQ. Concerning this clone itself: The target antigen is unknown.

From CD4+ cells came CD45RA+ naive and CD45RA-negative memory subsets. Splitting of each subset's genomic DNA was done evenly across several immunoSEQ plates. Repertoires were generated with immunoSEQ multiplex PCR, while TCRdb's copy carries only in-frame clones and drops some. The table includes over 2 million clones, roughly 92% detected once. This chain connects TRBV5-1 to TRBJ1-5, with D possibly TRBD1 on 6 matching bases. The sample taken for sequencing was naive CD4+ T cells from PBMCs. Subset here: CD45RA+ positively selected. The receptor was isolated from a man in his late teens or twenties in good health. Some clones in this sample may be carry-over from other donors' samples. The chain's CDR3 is CASSPGHYQPQHF. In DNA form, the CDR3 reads TGCGCCAGCAGCCCGGGACATTATCAGCCCCAGCATTTT.